The clone carrying this T cell receptor beta chain has a count of ten or more. The antigen remains unidentified. An end of the junction does not agree with germline; a read error may underlie this. The data were taken from a study of T cells in Graves' hyperthyroidism and ophthalmopathy. TCR beta CDR3 region amplification was performed from RNA transcripts. The HTBI primer set was used in a first-round RT-PCR of the TCR CDR3. MiXCR was run by TCRdb on the multiplex PCR reads, yielding one entry per CDR3 protein. The table has under 250,000 distinct CDR3 sequences, almost 25% seen once; the top ten hold approximately 35%. This CDR3 is 16 amino acids long. Study-wide points: Most clonotypes that expanded in the thyroid above 0.001 also showed up in blood.

The study excluded patients with uncontrolled infection, other autoimmune disease, pregnancy or lactation. Orbital computed tomography and thyroid ultrasound, together with serum TRAb and thyroxine and clinical symptoms, were used for diagnoses. Approximately 10 ml of fresh peripheral blood supplied the PBMCs. The specimen sequenced was blood. The origin of this receptor is a middle-aged woman with Graves' ophthalmopathy. This chain links TRBV12-3 or TRBV12-4 with TRBJ2-6; a weak D match, TRBD1 (6 bases). DNA for the CDR3: TGTGCCAGCAGCTTAGGACAGACCGCTGGGGCCAACGTCCTGACTTTC. Translating it yields CASSLGQTAGANVLTF.